Each of the 29 T cell receptor beta chains below was sequenced from the same sample in a study of beta chain features in type 1 diabetes. Of the isolated RNA, all was reverse transcribed, and so the sequenced material was expressed TCRB transcripts. Clones were sequenced by immunoSEQ multiplex PCR, and TCRdb holds only the in-frame ones, with some missing. Seen here are 160,000 or so clones, 11% observed once, and the top ten hold about 1.9%. Sample: central memory CD4+ T cells from blood. The origin of the receptors is a man between 18 and 29 years old in good health.

In this sample, this clone turned up a few times. The sample has other DNA sequences that encode this CDR3 too. The J gene is TRBJ2-6, the V gene TRBV7-2; D ambiguous. Germline V CDR1 and CDR2: SGHTA, FQGNSA. CDR3 length equals 14 residues. Trimming stripped 4 bases from V and 1 base from J, with 5 bases between. CDR3 amino acids: CASSSRSGANVLTF. The CDR3 bases are TGTGCCAGCAGCTCGAGATCTGGGGCCAACGTCCTGACTTTC.

V usage is TRBV7-3 and J usage is TRBJ1-1, with D possibly TRBD1 on 5 matching bases. Germline CDR1 SGHTA, CDR2 FQGTGA. V shed 1 base and J shed 5 bases, with 8 bases lying between them. The CDR3 loop spans 13 amino acids. This CDR3 reads CASSLRDATEAFF. CDR3 bases: TGTGCCAGCAGCTTAAGGGACGCGACTGAAGCTTTCTTT.

This clone was counted between two and nine times. V gene TRBV7-2 combines with J gene TRBJ1-3; 8 positions match TRBD1. Trimming removed 2 bases from V and 4 bases from J; junction bases left unmatched: 1. Germline lookup yields CDR1 SGHTA and CDR2 FQGNSA. This CDR3 has 14 amino acids. The DNA for the CDR3 is TGTGCCAGCAGCTTAAACAGGGGGGGAAACACCATATATTTT. It yields the protein CASSLNRGGNTIYF.

V usage is TRBV7-2 and J usage is TRBJ2-3; D is uncertain. The germline V and J ends were trimmed by 3 bases and 8 bases, with 9 bases remaining between them. The CDR3 sequence is 12 residues long. Germline CDR1 reads SGHTA; CDR2 reads FQGNSA. The CDR3 DNA follows: TGTGCCAGCAGCTTCAGTCCGGCTACGCAGTATTTT. It encodes CASSFSPATQYF. Variable domain in full (rest from reference TRBV7-2 and TRBJ2-3): GAGVSQSPSNKVTEKGKDVELRCDPISGHTALYWYRQSLGQGLEFLIYFQGNSAPDKSGLPSDRFSAERTGGSVSTLTIQRTQQEDSAVYLCASSFSPATQYFGPGTRLTVL.

The chain uses TRBV9 and TRBJ1-1, with 8 nucleotides matching TRBD1. The CDR3 runs to 14 residues. Germline V CDR1 and CDR2: SGDLS, YYNGEE. Losses at the gene ends were 3 bases for V and 6 bases for J; bases not matched to a gene: 7. CDR3 residues: CASSARQGRAEAFF. CDR3 DNA: TGTGCCAGCAGCGCCCGACAGGGGCGGGCTGAAGCTTTCTTT.

This clone occurred many times. The chain carries TRBV7-9 and TRBJ2-6; TRBD1 agrees at 9 bases. From germline, CDR1 is SEHNR and CDR2 FQNEAQ (reference sequence). V trimming: 1 base; J trimming: 2 bases; junction bases outside the gene matches: 6. The CDR3 covers 18 residues. Here the CDR3 DNA reads TGTGCCAGCAGCTTAGGCGACAGGGGGAATGCTGGGGCCAACGTCCTGACTTTC. Amino acid sequence: CASSLGDRGNAGANVLTF.

This clone was seen a handful of times. The junction and the germline gene differ at one end; a read error may be behind it. The V gene is TRBV7-9, the J gene TRBJ1-2; D is undetermined. Germline V gene lookup returns CDR1 SEHNR and CDR2 FQNEAQ (reference sequence). The CDR3 spans 14 residues. The CDR3 sequence is CASSLVPGNSGYTF. The CDR3 DNA sequence: TGTGCCAGCAGCTTAGTCCCGGGAAACTCTGGCTACACCTTC. The variable domain in full, with the rest retrieved from reference TRBV7-9 and TRBJ1-2, is DTGVSQNPRHKITKRGQNVTFRCDPISEHNRLYWYRQTLGQGPEFLTYFQNEAQLEKSRLLSDRFSAERPKGSFSTLEIQRTEQGDSAMYLCASSLVPGNSGYTFGSGTRLTVV.

This CDR3 reads CASSQGVSGYYEQYF. The DNA for the CDR3 is TGTGCCAGCAGCCAAGGGGTTAGCGGGTACTACGAGCAGTACTTC. This chain joins TRBV4-2 and TRBJ2-7; TRBD2 matches 7 bases. The CDR3 has 15 residues. V was clipped by 1 base and J by 3 bases; unmatched bases: 6. Germline V gene sequence: CDR1 LGHNA, CDR2 YNFKEQ.

This clone was picked up many times. The chain carries TRBV27 and TRBJ2-1; D gene unclear. Between the trimmed V and J ends, which lost 3 bases and 4 bases, there was a span of 7 bases. The CDR3 spans 13 residues. The germline CDR1 and CDR2 sequences are MNHEY and SMNVEV (reference sequence). As DNA, the CDR3 is TGTGCCAGCAGTTTTAACAGATACAATGAGCAGTTCTTC. Translated, it gives CASSFNRYNEQFF.

The chain carries TRBV9 and TRBJ2-5; 7 bases are a match to TRBD2. The V segment lost 4 bases and the J segment 4 bases; nucleotides outside the gene matches: 16. The length of the CDR3 is 17 residues. Germline CDR1 is SGDLS and CDR2 is YYNGEE. CDR3 DNA sequence: TGTGCCAGCAGCAACCGGGACTATCCCACTGGGAGAGAGACCCAGTACTTC. Translated: CASSNRDYPTGRETQYF. The full variable domain, its missing parts supplied by reference TRBV9 and TRBJ2-5, is DSGVTQTPKHLITATGQRVTLRCSPRSGDLSVYWYQQSLDQGLQFLIQYYNGEERAKGNILERFSAQQFPDLHSELNLSSLELGDSALYFCASSNRDYPTGRETQYFGPGTRLLVL.

This clone has ten or more counts. This CDR3 is also generated by other DNA sequences in the sample. This chain joins TRBV9 and TRBJ2-5, with D unclear. Deletions cut 0 bases from V and 1 base from J, with 7 bases between. Germline V gene lookup returns CDR1 SGDLS and CDR2 YYNGEE. CDR3 size: 14 residues. The CDR3 DNA reads TGTGCCAGCAGCGTAGAGCCGGGCCAAGAGACCCAGTACTTC. This encodes CASSVEPGQETQYF.

V gene TRBV19 combines with J gene TRBJ1-1; D unclear. CDR1 LNHDA and CDR2 SQIVND come from the germline V gene (reference sequence). The CDR3 contains 14 residues. Deletions cut 5 bases from V and 1 base from J, with 11 bases between. The CDR3 protein is CASSYTVKNTEAFF. The CDR3 bases are TGTGCCAGTAGTTACACGGTCAAGAACACTGAAGCTTTCTTT. The whole variable domain, filled in from reference TRBV19 and TRBJ1-1, reads DGGITQSPKYLFRKEGQNVTLSCEQNLNHDAMYWYRQDPGQGLRLIYYSQIVNDFQKGDIAEGYSVSREKKESFPLTVTSAQKNPTAFYLCASSYTVKNTEAFFGQGTRLTVV.

The gene calls are TRBV11-1 and TRBJ2-7, with D unresolved. Trimming stripped 5 bases from V and 5 bases from J, with 10 bases between. Germline assignment: CDR1 SGHAT and CDR2 FQDESV (reference sequence). The CDR3 is 12 amino acids. CDR3 sequence (DNA): TGTGCCAGCAGCCTAAGAACTGACGAGCAGTACTTC. Its protein is CASSLRTDEQYF.

This clone was seen more than once but under ten times. The rearrangement uses TRBV27 and TRBJ2-7, with a weak D call TRBD1 (6 bases). V lost 4 bases and J lost 5, with 9 bases in between. CDR1 and CDR2 (germline): MNHEY, SMNVEV (reference sequence). The CDR3 has 12 amino acids. Here the CDR3 reads CASSSGVNEQYF. The CDR3 region has the DNA TGTGCCAGCAGTTCAGGGGTGAACGAGCAGTACTTC.

This clone was seen more than once but under ten times. This sequence joins TRBV28 and TRBJ2-4; 8 bases map to TRBD1. The V and J ends lost 3 bases and 4 bases, in that order; junction bases with no gene match: 8. CDR3 length equals 16 residues. CDR1 MDHEN and CDR2 SYDVKM come from the germline V gene. CDR3 bases: TGTGCCAGCAGTTTTTGGTCAGGGACAGGAAAAAACATTCAGTACTTC. Translated, it gives CASSFWSGTGKNIQYF.

The chain uses TRBV5-4 and TRBJ2-7; D may be TRBD1 (6 bases). V lost 4 bases and J lost 3, with 17 bases in between. The CDR3 covers 15 residues. Per the germline V gene, CDR1 is SGHNT and CDR2 is YYREEE (reference sequence). The CDR3 loop reads CASSRSQGSGYEQYF. The CDR3, as DNA: TGTGCCAGCAGCCGTTCACAGGGAAGCGGCTACGAGCAGTACTTC. Full variable domain (outside the CDR3, taken from reference TRBV5-4 and TRBJ2-7): ETGVTQSPTHLIKTRGQQVTLRCSSQSGHNTVSWYQQALGQGPQFIFQYYREEENGRGNFPPRFSGLQFPNYSSELNVNALELDDSALYLCASSRSQGSGYEQYFGPGTRLTVT.

This clone came up a few times. V is TRBV9 and J is TRBJ2-3; D unresolved. Germline-derived CDR1 and CDR2 are SGDLS and YYNGEE. V was cut by 3 bases and J by 6 bases, with 14 bases left in between. The CDR3 loop spans 14 amino acids. CDR3 sequence reads: CASSAAIATDTQYF. As DNA, the CDR3 is TGTGCCAGCAGCGCCGCAATAGCCACCGATACGCAGTATTTT.

The rearrangement joins TRBV7-3 to TRBJ2-3; D unclear. V was pared by 1 base and J by 5 bases, with 13 bases between. Germline CDR1 SGHTA, CDR2 FQGTGA. CDR3 size: 15 residues. The CDR3 DNA follows: TGTGCCAGCAGCTTAATAGGGTCTTTGGGAGATACGCAGTATTTT. It specifies CASSLIGSLGDTQYF.

The rearrangement uses TRBV6-5 and TRBJ2-7; TRBD1 matches at 10 bases. CDR1 is MNHEY, CDR2 SVGAGI, per germline. The CDR3 is 15 amino acids. Trimming at V came to 8 bases and at J to 4 bases, leaving 11 bases not matched to a gene. For the CDR3, the DNA is TGTGCCAGCCGGTCCGCGACAGGGGGCTGGTACGAGCAGTACTTC. It is translated as CASRSATGGWYEQYF.

This clone appeared a few times. This chain links TRBV4-1 with TRBJ2-1; either TRBD1 or TRBD2 may supply D (5 bases each). The CDR3 covers 17 residues. V lost 2 bases and J 0 bases, leaving 14 bases between the germline ends. Looked up from germline, CDR1 is MGHRA and CDR2 is YSYEKL. CDR3 amino acids: CASSQPPGDHSYNEQFF. CDR3 nucleotides: TGCGCCAGCAGCCAACCCCCCGGGGACCACTCCTACAATGAGCAGTTCTTC.

The table lists this clone with a few counts. V gene TRBV4-2 combines with J gene TRBJ1-3; the match to TRBD1 covers 7 bases. V dropped 2 bases and J dropped 2; count of bases not matched to a gene: 9. Germline CDR1 reads LGHNA; CDR2 reads YNFKEQ. The length of the CDR3 is 17 residues. For the CDR3, the DNA is TGTGCCAGCAGCCAAAGTGAAGGGGGCCTCACTGGAAACACCATATATTTT. Translated, it gives CASSQSEGGLTGNTIYF.

This chain joins TRBV5-1 and TRBJ2-5; 7 bases align to TRBD2. CDR1 is SGHRS and CDR2 is YFSETQ in the germline V gene. Trimming took 7 bases from V and 1 from J; bases not matched to a gene: 4. This CDR3 is 13 amino acids long. CDR3 in amino acids: CASLPSGQETQYF. CDR3 sequence (DNA): TGCGCCAGCCTTCCTAGCGGCCAAGAGACCCAGTACTTC.

The genes are TRBV15 and TRBJ2-7; D ambiguous. V lost 0 bases and J 1 base, leaving 10 bases between the germline ends. The CDR3 consists of 15 residues. Germline V gene sequence: CDR1 LNHNV, CDR2 YYDKDF (reference sequence). CDR3 sequence reads: CATSRDLQHSYEQYF. The DNA for the CDR3 is TGTGCCACCAGCAGAGATCTCCAGCATTCCTACGAGCAGTACTTC.

This sequence joins TRBV2 and TRBJ2-7, with D unclear. CDR3 length: 13 amino acids. V shed 5 bases and J shed 2 bases, with 10 bases lying between them. From germline, CDR1 is SNHLY and CDR2 FYNNEI. The chain's CDR3 is CASSSGVTYEQYF. DNA of the CDR3: TGTGCCAGCAGTTCGGGCGTGACCTACGAGCAGTACTTC.

In this sample, this clone turned up a few times. The rearrangement links TRBV4-2 to TRBJ1-3; D ambiguous. This CDR3 is built from 16 residues. The germline gives CDR1 LGHNA, CDR2 YNFKEQ. V gave up 0 bases and J gave up 0 bases, with 9 bases separating them. The CDR3 region has the DNA TGTGCCAGCAGCCAAGATCCGGCATCCTCTGGAAACACCATATATTTT. Translation: CASSQDPASSGNTIYF.

This clone was observed a handful of times. This sequence joins TRBV4-1 and TRBJ1-6; TRBD1 matches at 9 bases. This CDR3 comprises 15 residues. The V gene's germline CDR1 is MGHRA and CDR2 YSYEKL. The V gene end was trimmed by 1 base and the J gene end by 5 bases; junction bases not matched to a gene: 0. CDR3 sequence (DNA): TGCGCCAGCAGCCAAGGGACAGGGGATAATTCACCCCTCCACTTT. Protein product: CASSQGTGDNSPLHF.

There are a few counts of this clone. The V gene is TRBV28, the J gene TRBJ2-7, with D uncertain. The V gene's germline CDR1 is MDHEN and CDR2 SYDVKM. The CDR3 consists of 13 residues. V was trimmed by 4 bases and J by 4 bases, leaving 11 bases between them. CDR3: CASSSPITYEQYF. CDR3 in DNA: TGTGCCAGCAGTTCGCCGATCACATACGAGCAGTACTTC.

This clone has just a few counts. The chain carries TRBV4-1 and TRBJ2-1; 7 nucleotides align to TRBD2. Trimming at V came to 1 base and at J to 0 bases, leaving 0 bases not matched to a gene. Germline values: CDR1 MGHRA, CDR2 YSYEKL. The CDR3 is 15 amino acids. The DNA for the CDR3 is TGCGCCAGCAGCCAAGGCGGGAGCTCCTACAATGAGCAGTTCTTC. It codes for CASSQGGSSYNEQFF.

This clone was observed a few times. The genes are TRBV30 and TRBJ1-5; weak D call: TRBD1 (5 bases). There are 17 residues in the CDR3. Germline V gives CDR1 GTSNPN, CDR2 SVGIG (reference sequence). Trimming cost V 4 bases and J 2 bases, with 21 bases left between them. In DNA, the CDR3 is TGTGCCTGGAAGCCGGGACCACGGAAGGGTGGCAATCAGCCCCAGCATTTT. This translates into CAWKPGPRKGGNQPQHF.